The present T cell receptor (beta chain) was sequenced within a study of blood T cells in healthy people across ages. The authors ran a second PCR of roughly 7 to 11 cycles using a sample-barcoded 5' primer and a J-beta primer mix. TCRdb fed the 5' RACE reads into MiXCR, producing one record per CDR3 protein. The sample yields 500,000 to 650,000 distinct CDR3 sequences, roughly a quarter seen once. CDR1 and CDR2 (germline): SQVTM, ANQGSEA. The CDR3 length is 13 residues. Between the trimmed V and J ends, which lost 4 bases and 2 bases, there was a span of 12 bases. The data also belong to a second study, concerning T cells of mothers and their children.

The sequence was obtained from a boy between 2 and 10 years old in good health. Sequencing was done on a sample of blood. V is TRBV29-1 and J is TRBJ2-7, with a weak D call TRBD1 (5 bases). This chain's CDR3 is CSVAPDSTYEQYF. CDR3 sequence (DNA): TGCAGCGTTGCCCCCGACAGTACCTACGAGCAGTACTTC.